This T cell receptor beta chain derives from a study of blood T cells in healthy people across ages. The CDR3 consists of 14 residues. A second roughly 6 to 12 cycle PCR used barcoded and J-beta primers. MiXCR, run by TCRdb on the 5' RACE reads, gives a single entry per CDR3 protein. Here the sample spans under 800,000 distinct CDR3 sequences, roughly 20% being singletons. Whole-study results and caveats: Naive CD4+ cell counts and diversity both ran higher in long-lived than in aged donors. The study regarded diversity estimates from one million T cells as underestimates.

In the case of this clonotype: Its antigen is unidentified.

Samples each had at least 6 micrograms of total RNA extracted. The TCR comes from a man aged 70 or older in good health. Specimen: blood. The chain couples TRBV12-3 or TRBV12-4 to TRBJ2-5; possible D gene TRBD1, 6 bases. The end of the DNA fits TRBJ2-7 better, so the J call may be wrong. CDR3 DNA: TGTGCCAGCAGTCCGAGGGGGAACCAGTACGAGCAGTACTTC. The encoded protein is CASSPRGNQYEQYF.